This T cell receptor (beta chain) was documented in a study of response to subunit inactivated influenza vaccine (dated by TCRdb to 2016 to 2019). Background on the whole study: Deep quantitative profiling of the T cell receptor repertoire was used in the study to follow responses to a trivalent subunit inactivated influenza vaccine.

Library creation used RT-PCR. TCRdb records Illumina HiSeq 2500 as the sequencer. In-frame beta chains were kept once TCRdb had trimmed the public reads at Q25 with fastp and called clones with MiXCR. Rows are combined by CDR3 protein, so each entry shows the most common genes and DNA. The sample includes 500,000 to 600,000 distinct CDR3 sequences, with approximately 17% observed a single time. The ten largest clones represent less than 4% of the sample. Overall study outcomes, separate from this receptor: It was suggested by the authors that each seasonal influenza vaccination may recruit only a limited number of new T cells.

Details on this clonotype: Its specific antigen is unknown. No much larger clonotype is one base removed from it; base qualities were not supplied.

The junction shows trimming of 5 bases on V and 12 bases on J, and the gene matches do not reach 8 bases of it. CDR1 and CDR2 were assigned from the germline V gene (reference sequence) as SEHNR and FQNEAQ. The CDR3 holds 12 amino acids from the cysteine to the phenylalanine. Just the 36-base CDR3 DNA is kept, in frame starting at base 1. This specimen consisted of CD4+ T cells sorted from PBMCs, obtained about 24 months after vaccination. The chain joins TRBV7-9 to TRBJ1-1; TRBD1 fits 8 bases in the junction. The source is a man aged 45 to 75 who received an inactivated influenza vaccine. Donor details come from another sample of the same person, matched by shared clones. CDR3 sequence: CASSPGTGVTFF. The sequenced DNA: TGTGCCAGCAGCCCAGGGACAGGCGTTACTTTCTTT. When the CDR3 is completed using the reference TRBV7-9 and TRBJ1-1 genes on either side, the full variable domain is DTGVSQNPRHKITKRGQNVTFRCDPISEHNRLYWYRQTLGQGPEFLTYFQNEAQLEKSRLLSDRFSAERPKGSFSTLEIQRTEQGDSAMYLCASSPGTGVTFFGQGTRLTVV.